The 21 T cell receptor beta chains reported below all come from one sample, sequenced in a study of cytomegalovirus exposure and HLA in healthy donors. Primers for the PCR totalled 60 Vbeta and 13 Jbeta. TCRdb's copy holds only in-frame clones and misses some; the assay was immunoSEQ multiplex PCR. The data hold about 120,000 clones, with roughly 70% observed a single time. Sequencing was done on a sample of PBMCs. The receptor set was obtained from a woman aged 40-49 years in good health and CMV-seropositive.

The chain carries TRBV5-1 and TRBJ1-6; 7 bases line up with TRBD1. The CDR3 has 16 residues. Germline lookup yields CDR1 SGHRS and CDR2 YFSETQ. V lost 0 bases, J lost 4 bases, and 4 bases stayed unmatched. CDR3 residues: CASSLAGQRYNSPLHF. The DNA for the CDR3 is TGCGCCAGCAGCTTGGCGGGACAGCGATATAATTCACCCCTCCACTTT.

The chain combines TRBV5-5 with TRBJ1-1; D might be TRBD1 (5 bases). V was clipped by 4 bases and J by 1 base, with 14 bases between them. The CDR3 has 15 amino acids. CDR1 is SGHKS and CDR2 is YYEKEE in the germline V gene (reference sequence). The CDR3 DNA follows: TGTGCCAGCAGCGCCCCAGGGAATTGGAACACTGAAGCTTTCTTT. Translated, it gives CASSAPGNWNTEAFF.

The chain joins TRBV19 to TRBJ1-1, with 10 bases aligning to TRBD1. J gave up 1 base and V 5 bases, and 4 bases lay outside the gene matches. In germline, CDR1 is LNHDA, CDR2 SQIVND (reference sequence). The CDR3 consists of 15 residues. This CDR3 reads CASSPRTGGNTEAFF. The CDR3 DNA is TGTGCCAGTAGTCCAAGGACAGGGGGGAACACTGAAGCTTTCTTT.

This clone occurred a few times. The chain recombines TRBV5-1 with TRBJ2-7, with a tentative D call TRBD1 (6 bases). CDR1 and CDR2 (germline): SGHRS, YFSETQ. V was clipped by 4 bases and J by 0 bases, with 14 bases between them. This CDR3 is built from 15 residues. CDR3 protein: CASSLGQPSSYEQYF. The CDR3 DNA reads as TGCGCCAGCAGCCTAGGACAGCCGAGCTCCTACGAGCAGTACTTC.

The rearrangement joins TRBV5-6 to TRBJ2-7, with a tentative D call TRBD1 (6 bases). The germline gives CDR1 SGHDT, CDR2 YYEEEE. CDR3 length: 15 residues. Deletions cut 4 bases from V and 6 bases from J, with 20 bases between. CDR3 loop: CASSPLSGSGVEQYF. In DNA form, the CDR3 reads TGTGCCAGCAGCCCATTAAGTGGGTCAGGGGTCGAGCAGTACTTC.

V is TRBV5-1 and J is TRBJ1-4; the D is unclear. Per germline, CDR1 SGHRS and CDR2 YFSETQ. V lost 1 base to trimming and J lost 6 bases, with 13 bases between them. The CDR3 is made up of 15 amino acids. CDR3 coding DNA: TGCGCCAGCAGCTTGCGCAGTACGAGGCATGAAAAACTGTTTTTT. Encoded protein: CASSLRSTRHEKLFF. The entire variable domain, with the rest obtained from reference TRBV5-1 and TRBJ1-4, is as follows: KAGVTQTPRYLIKTRGQQVTLSCSPISGHRSVSWYQQTPGQGLQFLFEYFSETQRNKGNFPGRFSGRQFSNSRSEMNVSTLELGDSALYLCASSLRSTRHEKLFFGSGTQLSVL.

The V call is TRBV29-1, the J call TRBJ2-7, with TRBD1 matching over 7 bases. This CDR3 has 17 residues. V shed 0 bases, J shed 1 base, and the junction held 12 bases outside the gene matches. Germline CDR1 and CDR2: SQVTM and ANQGSEA. CDR3 bases: TGCAGCGTTGAAGACCCCCCCGGACGACAGGGTTCCTACGAGCAGTACTTC. The encoded protein is CSVEDPPGRQGSYEQYF.

V and J are TRBV5-1 and TRBJ2-1, with TRBD2 matching 14 bases. CDR1 and CDR2 from the germline V gene are SGHRS and YFSETQ. V lost 5 bases and J lost 4; bases outside the gene matches: 2. The CDR3 length is 15 residues. CDR3 protein: CASRGTSGSYNEQFF. The DNA for the CDR3 is TGCGCCAGCAGGGGGACTAGCGGGAGTTACAATGAGCAGTTCTTC.

V is TRBV6-4 and J is TRBJ1-2, with D unclear. The V end lost 6 bases, the J end lost 4 bases, and 18 bases lay between the germline ends. The length of the CDR3 is 15 residues. The germline gives CDR1 MRHNA, CDR2 SNTAGT. This CDR3 is CASRGRRVLGYGYTF. The CDR3 nucleotides are TGTGCCAGCAGGGGCCGTCGAGTTTTGGGCTATGGCTACACCTTC.

This clone was observed a few times. This CDR3 reads CASSFSRDRHNEQFF. The CDR3 DNA is TGTGCCAGCAGTTTTAGCCGGGACAGACACAATGAGCAGTTCTTC. The gene calls are TRBV27 and TRBJ2-1, with 7 bases fitting TRBD1. With 3 bases clipped from V and 5 bases from J, the junction kept 7 bases outside the gene matches. The CDR3 covers 15 residues. Germline V gene data show CDR1 as MNHEY and CDR2 as SMNVEV (reference sequence).

This clone was counted once. The V and J genes are TRBV29-1 and TRBJ2-3; 7 bases agree with TRBD2. V dropped 3 bases and J dropped 0; count of bases not matched to a gene: 3. The length of the CDR3 is 14 residues. Germline CDR1 and CDR2: SQVTM and ANQGSEA. The CDR3 region is CSVEASGSTDTQYF. For the CDR3, the DNA is TGCAGCGTTGAGGCTAGCGGAAGCACAGATACGCAGTATTTT.

The rearrangement uses TRBV2 and TRBJ2-3; 13 bases agree with TRBD2. The CDR3 contains 13 residues. CDR1 and CDR2 from the germline V gene are SNHLY and FYNNEI. The CDR3 region is CGGLAGTTDTQYF. The CDR3 bases are TGTGGGGGACTAGCGGGGACCACAGATACGCAGTATTTT.

The rearrangement joins TRBV4-3 to TRBJ2-1; 10 positions agree with TRBD2. J was trimmed by 0 bases and V by 0 bases; bases with no gene match: 11. CDR1 LGHNA and CDR2 YSLEER come from the germline V gene. The CDR3 extends over 20 amino acids. CDR3 in amino acids: CASSQEASGGLSSSYNEQFF. The CDR3 DNA reads as TGCGCCAGCAGCCAAGAGGCTAGCGGGGGCCTGTCGAGCTCCTACAATGAGCAGTTCTTC.

The chain couples TRBV30 to TRBJ1-6; possibly TRBD1 for D (5 bases). The CDR3 spans 16 residues. With 2 bases removed from V and 3 bases from J, the gap between germline ends came to 14 bases. CDR1 is GTSNPN and CDR2 is SVGIG in the germline V gene (reference sequence). The CDR3 loop reads CAWSSLGRGYNSPLHF. CDR3 DNA sequence: TGTGCCTGGAGTTCCCTTGGGAGGGGCTATAATTCACCCCTCCACTTT.

The CDR3: CASSELGTSGTQYF. The CDR3 DNA follows: TGTGCCAGCAGTGAATTAGGGACTAGCGGTACGCAGTATTTT. V and J are TRBV25-1 and TRBJ2-3; TRBD2 agrees at 11 bases. Per the germline V gene, CDR1 is MGHDK and CDR2 is SYGVNS. The J segment lost 8 bases and the V segment lost 1 base, leaving 2 bases of the junction unmatched. The CDR3 covers 14 residues.

V and J are TRBV7-3 and TRBJ2-1; the match to TRBD1 covers 8 bases. V was pared by 1 base and J by 8 bases, with 7 bases of the junction left unmatched. The CDR3 sequence is 15 residues long. The V gene's germline CDR1 is SGHTA and CDR2 FQGTGA. The CDR3 here is CASSLSPGGTYEQFF. CDR3 DNA: TGTGCCAGCAGCTTAAGTCCAGGGGGCACGTATGAGCAGTTCTTC. The full variable domain, rest sourced from reference TRBV7-3 and TRBJ2-1, is GAGVSQTPSNKVTEKGKYVELRCDPISGHTALYWYRQSLGQGPEFLIYFQGTGAADDSGLPNDRFFAVRPEGSVSTLKIQRTERGDSAVYLCASSLSPGGTYEQFFGPGTRLTVL.

This rearrangement joins TRBV12-1 to TRBJ1-6. TRBV12-1 constitutes a pseudogene. The CDR3 runs 13 residues. For the CDR3, the DNA is TGTGCCAGCAAAACTACCGGGAATTCACCCCTCCACTTT. Translation gives CASKTTGNSPLHF.

The rearrangement links TRBV7-2 to TRBJ1-2, with D tentatively TRBD1 (5 bases). Germline V gives CDR1 SGHTA, CDR2 FQGNSA. CDR3 size: 12 residues. The V gene lost 5 bases and the J gene lost 14 bases, with 18 bases spanning the gap. The CDR3 region is CASSQVKGYQTF. The CDR3 bases are TGTGCCAGCAGCCAAGTTAAGGGGTATCAAACCTTC. Variable domain in full (rest from reference TRBV7-2 and TRBJ1-2): GAGVSQSPSNKVTEKGKDVELRCDPISGHTALYWYRQSLGQGLEFLIYFQGNSAPDKSGLPSDRFSAERTGGSVSTLTIQRTQQEDSAVYLCASSQVKGYQTFGSGTRLTVV.

The genes are TRBV5-1 and TRBJ2-3, with 10 bases aligning to TRBD2. The CDR3 covers 16 residues. The trim removed 0 bases at V and 3 bases at J, leaving 4 bases unmatched. Germline CDR1 and CDR2: SGHRS and YFSETQ. The CDR3: CASSLEGLALTDTQYF. Here the CDR3 DNA reads TGCGCCAGCAGCTTGGAGGGACTAGCGTTGACAGATACGCAGTATTTT.

The rearrangement links TRBV7-3 to TRBJ1-1, with 7 bases matching TRBD1. Per germline, CDR1 SGHTA and CDR2 FQGTGA. Trimming cost V 0 bases and J 5 bases; bases outside gene matches: 9. The CDR3 loop spans 16 amino acids. The CDR3: CASSLTATGMGTEAFF. DNA of the CDR3: TGTGCCAGCAGCTTAACGGCGACAGGGATGGGAACTGAAGCTTTCTTT.

J is TRBJ1-5 and V is TRBV4-2; D gene unclear. Between the trimmed V and J ends, which lost 0 bases and 8 bases, there was a span of 8 bases. In germline, CDR1 is LGHNA, CDR2 YNFKEQ. The length of the CDR3 is 13 residues. The CDR3 DNA is TGTGCCAGCAGCCAAGATGGCTTCGAGCCCCAGCATTTT. This encodes CASSQDGFEPQHF.